The clone carrying this T cell receptor (beta chain) was found once. No antigen is known for it. The sample originates from a study of tumor and adjacent non-tumor tissue in lung cancer. About the study: Each sample yielded around 4 million productive TCRbeta reads on average.

In germline, CDR1 is MNHEY, CDR2 SVGAGI. The V end was cut by 6 bases, the J end by 4 bases, with 13 bases between. The CDR3 sequence is 14 residues long. RNA was extracted from bulk tissue without any cell sorting. Distant lung tissue was collected more than 3 cm away from the tumor edge. A modified ARM-PCR protocol with three rounds of nested PCR amplified TCRbeta. TCRdb re-called the multiplex PCR reads with MiXCR, one entry per CDR3 protein. The sample contains some 73,000 distinct CDR3 sequences, roughly 80% of which appear only once. Study observations and caveats: Compared with tumor, normal lung showed significantly lower TCR diversity.

J is TRBJ2-1 and V is TRBV6-5; weak D call: TRBD2 (6 bases). What was sequenced was distant non-tumor lung tissue. This TCR was sampled from a man aged 60 to 69 with non-small cell lung cancer. The chain's CDR3 is CASREDYTYNEQFF. In DNA form, the CDR3 reads TGTGCCAGCAGAGAGGACTACACTTACAATGAGCAGTTCTTC.